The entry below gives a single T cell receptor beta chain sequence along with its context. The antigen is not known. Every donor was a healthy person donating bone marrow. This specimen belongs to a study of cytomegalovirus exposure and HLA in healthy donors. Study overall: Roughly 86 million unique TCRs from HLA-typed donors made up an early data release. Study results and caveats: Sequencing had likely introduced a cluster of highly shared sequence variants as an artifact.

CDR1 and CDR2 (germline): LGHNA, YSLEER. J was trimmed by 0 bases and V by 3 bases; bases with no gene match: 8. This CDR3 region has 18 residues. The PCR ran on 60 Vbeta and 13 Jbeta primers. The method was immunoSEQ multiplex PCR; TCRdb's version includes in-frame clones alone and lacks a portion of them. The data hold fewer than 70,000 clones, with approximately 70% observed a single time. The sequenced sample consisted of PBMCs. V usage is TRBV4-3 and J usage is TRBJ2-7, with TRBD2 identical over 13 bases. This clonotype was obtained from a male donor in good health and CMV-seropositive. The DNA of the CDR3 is TGCGCCAGCAGCCAGTTGACTAGCGGGGGGTCGAGCTCCTACGAGCAGTACTTC. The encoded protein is CASSQLTSGGSSSYEQYF.